This TCR beta chain was recorded in a study of Ad26.COV2.S vaccination and SARS-CoV-2 variants. Treatment described: about 20 received Ad26.COV2.S at low or high dose, single or two shots; about five received placebo; per-sample allocation not given. Day 63 after the first vaccine or placebo injection was the time point for sampling. Regarding this clone: Its antigen is still unknown.

Overall study results and limits: Analyses that measured TCR breadth and depth may have underestimated total T cell responses. Responses of spike-specific T cells (both CD8+ and CD4+) reportedly showed substantial breadth after vaccination.

Here immunoSEQ multiplex PCR was the method, and the copy in TCRdb shows in-frame clones only, minus some. The sample carries about 680,000 clones, roughly 90% recorded once. The sequencing here drew on peripheral blood, taken in a trial of Ad26.COV2.S vaccine versus placebo. The receptor's source is a person aged 18-60 years who received the Ad26.COV2.S COVID-19 vaccine or a placebo.

This CDR3 is CASRPGLAEGYYEQYF. Written as DNA, the CDR3 is TGTGCCAGCAGGCCAGGGCTAGCGGAAGGATATTACGAGCAGTACTTC. This rearrangement joins TRBV5-4 to TRBJ2-7, with TRBD2 matching over 7 bases. Per germline, CDR1 SGHNT and CDR2 YYREEE (reference sequence). The CDR3 sequence is 16 residues long. V was clipped by 5 bases and J by 4 bases; unmatched bases: 15.